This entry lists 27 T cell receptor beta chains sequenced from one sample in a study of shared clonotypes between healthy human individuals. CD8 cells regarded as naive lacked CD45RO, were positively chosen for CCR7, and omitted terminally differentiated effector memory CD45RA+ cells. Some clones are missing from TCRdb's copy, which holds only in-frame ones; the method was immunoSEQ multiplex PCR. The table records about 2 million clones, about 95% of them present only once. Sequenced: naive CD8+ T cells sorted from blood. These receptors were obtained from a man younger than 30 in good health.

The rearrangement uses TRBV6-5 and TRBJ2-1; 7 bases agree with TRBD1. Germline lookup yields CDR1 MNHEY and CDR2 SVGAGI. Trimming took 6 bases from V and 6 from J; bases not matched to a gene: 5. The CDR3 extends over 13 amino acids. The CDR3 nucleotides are TGTGCCAGCAGCTGGGACAGTGGCAATGAGCAGTTCTTC. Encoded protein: CASSWDSGNEQFF.

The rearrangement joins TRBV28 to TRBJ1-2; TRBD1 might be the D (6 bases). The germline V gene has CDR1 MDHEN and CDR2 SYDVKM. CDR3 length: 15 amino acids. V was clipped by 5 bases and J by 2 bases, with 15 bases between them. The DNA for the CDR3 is TGTGCCAGCAGTCCAACTTGGGACATCAACTATGGCTACACCTTC. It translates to CASSPTWDINYGYTF.

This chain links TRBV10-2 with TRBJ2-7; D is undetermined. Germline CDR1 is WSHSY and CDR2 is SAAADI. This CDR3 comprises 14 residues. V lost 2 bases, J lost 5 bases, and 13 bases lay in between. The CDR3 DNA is TGCGCCAGCAGTGAGCTACGGGTCCTGGACGAGCAGTACTTC. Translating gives CASSELRVLDEQYF.

CDR3 sequence (DNA): TGTGCCAGCAGTGAAGTGTTATCGTTCGGGGACGAGCAGTACTTC. Its protein product is CASSEVLSFGDEQYF. The chain joins TRBV6-1 to TRBJ2-7, with TRBD2 as a possible D gene (5 bases). This CDR3 is built from 15 residues. The V end was cut by 1 base, the J end by 5 bases, with 15 bases between. Germline CDR1 MNHNS, CDR2 SASEGT.

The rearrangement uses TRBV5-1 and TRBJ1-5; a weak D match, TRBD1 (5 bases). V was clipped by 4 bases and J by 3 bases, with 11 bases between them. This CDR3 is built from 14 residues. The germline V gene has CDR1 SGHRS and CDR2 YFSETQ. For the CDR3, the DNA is TGCGCCAGCAGCGAAGGGACGGTCAATCAGCCCCAGCATTTT. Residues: CASSEGTVNQPQHF.

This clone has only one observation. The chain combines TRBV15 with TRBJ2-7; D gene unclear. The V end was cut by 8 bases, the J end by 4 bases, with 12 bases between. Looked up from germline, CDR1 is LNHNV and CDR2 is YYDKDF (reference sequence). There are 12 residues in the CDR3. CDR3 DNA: TGTGCCACCGGATTTTTAGGGTACGAGCAGTACTTC. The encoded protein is CATGFLGYEQYF.

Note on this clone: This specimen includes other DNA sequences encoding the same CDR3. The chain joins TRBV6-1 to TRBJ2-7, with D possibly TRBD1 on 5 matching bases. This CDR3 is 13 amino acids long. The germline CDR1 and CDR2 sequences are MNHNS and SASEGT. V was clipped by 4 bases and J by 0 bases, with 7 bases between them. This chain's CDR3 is CASSGDSSYEQYF. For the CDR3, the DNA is TGTGCCAGCAGTGGTGACAGCTCCTACGAGCAGTACTTC.

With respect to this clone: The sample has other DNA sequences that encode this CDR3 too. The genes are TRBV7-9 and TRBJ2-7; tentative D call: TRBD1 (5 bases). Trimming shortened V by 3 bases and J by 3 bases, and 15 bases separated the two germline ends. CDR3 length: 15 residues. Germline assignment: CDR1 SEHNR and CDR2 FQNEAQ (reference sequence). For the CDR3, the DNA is TGTGCCAGCAGCTTGGGGCAGGGCAAATTCTACGAGCAGTACTTC. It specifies CASSLGQGKFYEQYF.

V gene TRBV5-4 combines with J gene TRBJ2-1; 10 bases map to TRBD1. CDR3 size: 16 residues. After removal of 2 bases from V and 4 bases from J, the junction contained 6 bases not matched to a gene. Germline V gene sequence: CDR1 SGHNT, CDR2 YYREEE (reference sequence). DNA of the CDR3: TGTGCCAGCAGCTTAACCGGGACAGGGGTTTACAATGAGCAGTTCTTC. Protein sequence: CASSLTGTGVYNEQFF. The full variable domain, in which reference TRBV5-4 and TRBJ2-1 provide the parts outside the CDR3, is ETGVTQSPTHLIKTRGQQVTLRCSSQSGHNTVSWYQQALGQGPQFIFQYYREEENGRGNFPPRFSGLQFPNYSSELNVNALELDDSALYLCASSLTGTGVYNEQFFGPGTRLTVL.

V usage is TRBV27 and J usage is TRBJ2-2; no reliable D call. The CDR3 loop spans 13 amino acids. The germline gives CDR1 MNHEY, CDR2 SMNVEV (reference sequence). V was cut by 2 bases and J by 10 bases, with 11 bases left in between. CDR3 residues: CASSLPDNEELFF. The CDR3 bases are TGTGCCAGCAGTTTACCGGATAATGAGGAGCTGTTTTTT.

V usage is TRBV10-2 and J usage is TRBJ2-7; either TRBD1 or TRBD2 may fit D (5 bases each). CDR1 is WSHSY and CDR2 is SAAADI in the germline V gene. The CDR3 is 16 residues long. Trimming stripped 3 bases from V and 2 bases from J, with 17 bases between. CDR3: CASSDKLGVQTYEQYF. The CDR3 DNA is TGCGCCAGCAGTGATAAACTGGGGGTCCAGACCTACGAGCAGTACTTC.

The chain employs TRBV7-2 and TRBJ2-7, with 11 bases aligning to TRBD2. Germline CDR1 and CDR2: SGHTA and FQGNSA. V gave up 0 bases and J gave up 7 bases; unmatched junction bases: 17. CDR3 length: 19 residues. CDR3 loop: CASSLALDGTSGGLGEQYF. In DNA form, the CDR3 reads TGTGCCAGCAGCTTAGCCTTGGACGGGACTAGCGGTGGCCTAGGAGAGCAGTACTTC.

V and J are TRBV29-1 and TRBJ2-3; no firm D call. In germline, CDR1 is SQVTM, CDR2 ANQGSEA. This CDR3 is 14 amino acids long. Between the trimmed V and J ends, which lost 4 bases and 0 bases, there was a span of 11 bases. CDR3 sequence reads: CSVGSVASTDTQYF. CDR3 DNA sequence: TGCAGCGTTGGAAGCGTTGCTAGCACAGATACGCAGTATTTT.

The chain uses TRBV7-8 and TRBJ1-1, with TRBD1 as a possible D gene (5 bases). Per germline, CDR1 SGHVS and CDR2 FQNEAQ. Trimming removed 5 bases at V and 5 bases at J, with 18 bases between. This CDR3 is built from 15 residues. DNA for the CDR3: TGTGCCAGCAGCGCCTTTGAGGGGCTAAGAACTGAAGCTTTCTTT. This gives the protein CASSAFEGLRTEAFF.

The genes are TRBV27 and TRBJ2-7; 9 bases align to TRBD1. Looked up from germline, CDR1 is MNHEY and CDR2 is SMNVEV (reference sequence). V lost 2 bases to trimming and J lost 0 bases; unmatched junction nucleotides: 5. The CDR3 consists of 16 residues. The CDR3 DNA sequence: TGTGCCAGCAGTTTAGGGACAGGGCGACTCTCCTACGAGCAGTACTTC. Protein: CASSLGTGRLSYEQYF.

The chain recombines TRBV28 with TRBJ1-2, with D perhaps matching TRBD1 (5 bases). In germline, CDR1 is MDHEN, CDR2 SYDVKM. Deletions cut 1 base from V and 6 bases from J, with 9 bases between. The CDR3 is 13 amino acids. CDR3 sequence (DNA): TGTGCCAGCAGTTTATTTCAGGGTGATGGCTACACCTTC. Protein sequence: CASSLFQGDGYTF.

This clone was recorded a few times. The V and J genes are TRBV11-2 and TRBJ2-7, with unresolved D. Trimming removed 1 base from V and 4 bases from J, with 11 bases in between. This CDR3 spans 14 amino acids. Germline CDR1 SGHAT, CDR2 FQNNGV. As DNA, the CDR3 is TGTGCCAGCAGCTTAGTGGTAGGGCGGTACGAGCAGTACTTC. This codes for CASSLVVGRYEQYF.

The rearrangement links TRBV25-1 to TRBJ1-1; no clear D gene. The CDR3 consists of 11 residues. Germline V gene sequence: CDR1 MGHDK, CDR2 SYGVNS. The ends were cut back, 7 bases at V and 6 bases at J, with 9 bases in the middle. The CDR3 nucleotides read TGTGCCAGCAAACTCGGAGCTGAAGCTTTCTTT. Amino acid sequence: CASKLGAEAFF.

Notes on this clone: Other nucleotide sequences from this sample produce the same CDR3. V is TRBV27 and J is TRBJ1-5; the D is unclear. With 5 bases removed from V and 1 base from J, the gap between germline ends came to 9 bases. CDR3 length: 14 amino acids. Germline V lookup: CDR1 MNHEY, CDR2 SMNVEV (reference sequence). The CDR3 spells CASSPIGSNQPQHF. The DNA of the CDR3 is TGTGCCAGCAGTCCCATCGGCAGCAATCAGCCCCAGCATTTT.

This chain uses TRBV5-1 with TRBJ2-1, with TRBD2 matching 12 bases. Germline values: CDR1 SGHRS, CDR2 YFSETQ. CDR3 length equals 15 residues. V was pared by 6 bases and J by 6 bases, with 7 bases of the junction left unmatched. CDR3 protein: CASNGLAGSINEQFF. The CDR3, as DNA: TGCGCCAGCAACGGACTAGCGGGATCAATCAATGAGCAGTTCTTC.

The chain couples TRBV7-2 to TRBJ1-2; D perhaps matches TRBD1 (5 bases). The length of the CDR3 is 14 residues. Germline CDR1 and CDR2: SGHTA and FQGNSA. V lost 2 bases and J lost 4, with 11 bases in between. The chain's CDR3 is CASSLFAGVYGYTF. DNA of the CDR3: TGTGCCAGCAGCTTATTCGCGGGGGTCTATGGCTACACCTTC.

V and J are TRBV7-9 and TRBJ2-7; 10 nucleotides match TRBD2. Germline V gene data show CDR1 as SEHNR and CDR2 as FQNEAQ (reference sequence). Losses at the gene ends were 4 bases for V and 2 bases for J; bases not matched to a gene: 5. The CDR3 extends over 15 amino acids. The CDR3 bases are TGTGCCAGCAGCTGGGTAGCGGGGGGTCCCTACGAGCAGTACTTC. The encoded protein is CASSWVAGGPYEQYF.

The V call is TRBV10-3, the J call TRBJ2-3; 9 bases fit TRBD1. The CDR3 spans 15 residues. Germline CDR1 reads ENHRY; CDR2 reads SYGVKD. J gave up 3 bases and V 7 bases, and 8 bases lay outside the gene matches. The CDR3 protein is CAITEADRGTDTQYF. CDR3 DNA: TGTGCCATCACCGAGGCGGACAGGGGTACAGATACGCAGTATTTT.

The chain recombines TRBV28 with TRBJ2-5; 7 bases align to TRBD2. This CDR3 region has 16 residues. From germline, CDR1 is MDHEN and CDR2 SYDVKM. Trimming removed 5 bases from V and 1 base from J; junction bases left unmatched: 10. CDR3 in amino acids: CASSDMGEGTQETQYF. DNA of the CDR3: TGTGCCAGCAGTGACATGGGGGAGGGCACCCAAGAGACCCAGTACTTC.

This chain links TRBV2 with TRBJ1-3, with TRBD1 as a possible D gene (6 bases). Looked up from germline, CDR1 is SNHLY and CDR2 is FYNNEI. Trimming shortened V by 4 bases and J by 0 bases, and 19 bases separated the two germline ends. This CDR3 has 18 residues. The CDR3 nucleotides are TGTGCCAGCAGTGTCTTTTCAAGGGGGATACACTCTGGAAACACCATATATTTT. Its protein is CASSVFSRGIHSGNTIYF.

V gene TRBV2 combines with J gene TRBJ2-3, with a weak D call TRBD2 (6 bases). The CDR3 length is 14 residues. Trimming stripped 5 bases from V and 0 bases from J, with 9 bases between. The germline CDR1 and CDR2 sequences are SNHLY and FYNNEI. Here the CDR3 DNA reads TGTGCCAGCAGTACGAGCGGGAGCACAGATACGCAGTATTTT. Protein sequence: CASSTSGSTDTQYF.

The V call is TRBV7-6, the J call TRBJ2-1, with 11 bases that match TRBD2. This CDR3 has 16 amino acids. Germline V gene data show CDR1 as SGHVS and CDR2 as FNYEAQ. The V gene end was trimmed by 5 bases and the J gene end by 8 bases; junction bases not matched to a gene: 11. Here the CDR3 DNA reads TGTGCCAGCAGCCCGAGGGTACTAGCGGGAGTCCATGAGCAGTTCTTC. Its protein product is CASSPRVLAGVHEQFF.